This T cell receptor (beta chain) was documented in a study of cytomegalovirus exposure and HLA in healthy donors. The PCR had 60 Vbeta and 13 Jbeta primers. Sequencing used immunoSEQ multiplex PCR; TCRdb keeps in-frame clones, though not all of them. The sample has more than 110,000 clones; about 76% are singletons. Germline CDR1 is WNHNN and CDR2 is SYGVQD (reference sequence). V trimming: 3 bases; J trimming: 1 base; junction bases outside the gene matches: 5. CDR3 length: 15 amino acids. This clonotype was sampled from a man younger than 35 in good health and CMV-seronegative. The sequenced sample consisted of PBMCs. The gene calls are TRBV10-1 and TRBJ1-1, with 7 positions matching TRBD1. The CDR3 nucleotides are TGCGCCAGCAGTGAACCGACAGGGACGAACACTGAAGCTTTCTTT. Its translation is CASSEPTGTNTEAFF.